The T cell receptor (beta chain) under discussion was sequenced for a study of blood T cell repertoires in COVID-19. Study overall: PBMCs, B-cell-depleted T cells, or T cells were the source of the cDNA or gDNA that made up the material.

The CDR3 loop spans 13 amino acids. V gave up 6 bases and J gave up 4 bases, with 12 bases separating them. Under the authors' procedure: Amplified reference gene primers provided the basis for estimating nucleated cell counts. The protocol was immunoSEQ multiplex PCR, while the TCRdb copy is restricted to in-frame clones and leaves out a portion. V, J and clone size are those of that table, while D and trimming were read from the DNA. Of about 68,000 clones listed, 75% to 90% are singletons. The chain joins TRBV12-3 or TRBV12-4 to TRBJ1-2, with a weak D call TRBD1 (6 bases). The clonotype was recovered from a man aged 45-65 years with acute or convalescent COVID-19. The source material was peripheral blood. The CDR3 loop reads CASSSQGAYGYTF. Written as DNA, the CDR3 is TGTGCCAGCAGCTCACAGGGTGCCTATGGCTACACCTTC.